This TCR beta chain was identified in a study of cytomegalovirus exposure and HLA in healthy donors. The table lists this clone with a count of one. Its antigen is still unknown. Primers: 60 Vbeta forward and 13 Jbeta reverse. Sequencing was performed with immunoSEQ multiplex PCR; in TCRdb, only in-frame clones are kept and a portion is missing. The sample includes about 150,000 clones, about 82% of them seen just once. Study observations and caveats: Productive status was seen about 87% or about 30% of the time for most TCR beta V segments in an earlier analysis. On later analysis, the bulk of CMV-associated TCR beta chains appeared to be HLA-restricted. Later analysis placed DRB1 highest and HLA-C lowest in TCR association rates, which differed by HLA locus.

Each donor's status was that of a healthy bone marrow donor. J lost 7 bases, V lost 6 bases, and 12 bases had no gene match. This CDR3 region has 15 residues. Germline V gene lookup returns CDR1 SEHNR and CDR2 FQNEAQ (reference sequence). This clonotype was sampled from a woman aged 40 to 49 in good health and CMV-seropositive. Sequencing used PBMCs. This sequence joins TRBV7-9 and TRBJ1-5, with TRBD1 matching 7 bases. CDR3 loop: CASSYRTGPRQPQHF. The CDR3 region has the DNA TGTGCCAGCAGTTACCGGACAGGCCCCAGGCAGCCCCAGCATTTT.